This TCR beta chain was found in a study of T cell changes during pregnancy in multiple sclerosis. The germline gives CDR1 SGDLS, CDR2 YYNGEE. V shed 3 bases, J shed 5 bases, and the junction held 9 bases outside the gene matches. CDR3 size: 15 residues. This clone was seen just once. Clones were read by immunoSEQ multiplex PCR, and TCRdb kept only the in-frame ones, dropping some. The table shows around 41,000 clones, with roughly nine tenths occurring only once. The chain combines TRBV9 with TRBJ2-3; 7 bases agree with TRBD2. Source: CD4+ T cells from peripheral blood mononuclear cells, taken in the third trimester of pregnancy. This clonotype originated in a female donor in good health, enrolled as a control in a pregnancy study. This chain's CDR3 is CASSESSGGGDTQYF. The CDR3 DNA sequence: TGTGCCAGCAGCGAATCCTCGGGAGGAGGAGATACGCAGTATTTT.